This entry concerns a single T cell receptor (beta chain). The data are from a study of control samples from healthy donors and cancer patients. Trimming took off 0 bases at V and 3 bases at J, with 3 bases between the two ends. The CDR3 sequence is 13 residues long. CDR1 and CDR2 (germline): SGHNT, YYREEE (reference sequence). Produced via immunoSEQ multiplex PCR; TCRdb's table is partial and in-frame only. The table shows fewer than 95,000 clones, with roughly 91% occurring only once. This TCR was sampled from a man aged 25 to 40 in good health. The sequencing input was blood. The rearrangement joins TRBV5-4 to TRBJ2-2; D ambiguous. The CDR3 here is CASSLGYTGELFF. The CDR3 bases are TGTGCCAGCAGCTTGGGGTACACCGGGGAGCTGTTTTTT. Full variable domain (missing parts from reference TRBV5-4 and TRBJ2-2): ETGVTQSPTHLIKTRGQQVTLRCSSQSGHNTVSWYQQALGQGPQFIFQYYREEENGRGNFPPRFSGLQFPNYSSELNVNALELDDSALYLCASSLGYTGELFFGEGSRLTVL.